This T cell receptor (beta chain) was sequenced for a study of blood T cell repertoires in COVID-19. About the study: Collection of acute and convalescent COVID-19 samples took place in the United States, Italy and Spain. PBMCs, B-cell-depleted T cells, or T cells were the source of the cDNA or gDNA that made up the material.

Method: immunoSEQ multiplex PCR; TCRdb's copy keeps in-frame clones and lacks some. This sample yields under 250,000 clones, of which over 70% are seen a single time; around 7.7% belongs to the top ten. Trimming took off 1 base at V and 11 bases at J, with 12 bases between the two ends. Germline V gene sequence: CDR1 SGHRS, CDR2 YFSETQ. This CDR3 comprises 12 residues. The chain has TRBV5-1 and TRBJ1-1; D is uncertain. The TCR comes from a woman in her 70s with acute or convalescent COVID-19. The specimen sequenced was peripheral blood. Here the CDR3 reads CASSLNGGLAFF. In DNA, the CDR3 is TGCGCCAGCAGCTTGAACGGTGGTCTGGCTTTCTTT. The whole variable domain, remainder taken from reference TRBV5-1 and TRBJ1-1, is KAGVTQTPRYLIKTRGQQVTLSCSPISGHRSVSWYQQTPGQGLQFLFEYFSETQRNKGNFPGRFSGRQFSNSRSEMNVSTLELGDSALYLCASSLNGGLAFFGQGTRLTVV.